These 26 T cell receptor beta chains originate from one sample sequenced in a study of T cells in Graves' hyperthyroidism and ophthalmopathy. The TCR beta CDR3 regions underwent amplification using RNA transcripts as the source. Initially, a first-round RT-PCR of the TCR CDR3 employed the HTBI primer set. TCRdb independently ran MiXCR on the multiplex PCR reads; one entry per CDR3 protein. Among 500,000 to 750,000 distinct CDR3 sequences listed, around 46% were seen once. Sequenced sample: peripheral blood or thyroid tissue (not recorded which). The source of these receptors is a woman aged 18-29 years with Graves' hyperthyroidism.

The chain joins TRBV10-2 to TRBJ2-5, with TRBD1 matching over 10 bases. V lost 8 bases, J lost 6 bases, and 15 bases stayed unmatched. Germline lookup yields CDR1 WSHSY and CDR2 SAAADI. The CDR3 length is 16 residues. The chain's CDR3 is CASPVESGDRGQTQYF. The CDR3 DNA reads as TGCGCCAGCCCTGTAGAGAGCGGGGACAGGGGCCAGACCCAGTACTTC.

The chain employs TRBV20-1 and TRBJ1-5; D gene unclear. V was cut by 3 bases and J by 0 bases, with 12 bases left in between. The CDR3 sequence is 15 residues long. The germline V gene encodes CDR1 DFQATT and CDR2 SNEGSKA (reference sequence). CDR3 DNA sequence: TGCAGTGCTAGGACAACAGAGAATAGCAATCAGCCCCAGCATTTT. Translated: CSARTTENSNQPQHF.

This clonotype was counted only a few times. The rearrangement links TRBV11-2 to TRBJ2-7; D is possibly TRBD1 or TRBD2 (5 bases each). Trimming stripped 5 bases from V and 0 bases from J, with 14 bases between. CDR1 is SGHAT, CDR2 FQNNGV, per germline. This CDR3 has 15 residues. CDR3: CASSRWAGSSYEQYF. The CDR3 region has the DNA TGTGCCAGCAGCCGATGGGCAGGGAGCTCCTACGAGCAGTACTTC.

This clonotype was detected many times. The chain employs TRBV4-2 and TRBJ1-2, with 11 bases identical to TRBD1. Germline V lookup: CDR1 LGHNA, CDR2 YNFKEQ. V lost 4 bases, J lost 3 bases, and 7 bases stayed unmatched. The CDR3 totals 16 residues. The CDR3, as DNA: TGTGCCAGCAGCCCCCCGGGACAGGGGGTTTACTATGGCTACACCTTC. As protein: CASSPPGQGVYYGYTF.

The chain uses TRBV6-5 and TRBJ1-1, with D perhaps TRBD1 (6 bases). The germline gives CDR1 MNHEY, CDR2 SVGAGI. There are 14 residues in the CDR3. V was shortened by 2 bases and J by 0 bases, with 7 bases between the two germline ends. The CDR3 DNA reads TGTGCCAGCAGTTACCCAGGGGTGAACACTGAAGCTTTCTTT. This sequence encodes CASSYPGVNTEAFF.

Only a few counts were recorded for this clonotype. The V gene is TRBV24-1, the J gene TRBJ2-1, with D possibly TRBD2 on 6 matching bases. Germline CDR1 is KGHDR and CDR2 is SFDVKD. This CDR3 comprises 16 residues. V was pared by 3 bases and J by 7 bases, with 18 bases between. The DNA for the CDR3 is TGTGCCACCAGTGATCGACCGGGACTCCCGACGAATGAGCAGTTCTTC. This gives the protein CATSDRPGLPTNEQFF.

This clonotype showed up many times. The gene calls are TRBV12-3 or TRBV12-4 and TRBJ1-4; D is uncertain. The V end lost 6 bases, the J end lost 7 bases, and 9 bases lay between the germline ends. The CDR3 loop spans 12 amino acids. CDR3 DNA: TGTGCCAGCAGGGATTCGGGTGAAAAACTGTTTTTT. Protein: CASRDSGEKLFF.

The chain joins TRBV29-1 to TRBJ1-5; possible D gene TRBD1, 6 bases. Germline V gene data show CDR1 as SQVTM and CDR2 as ANQGSEA. This CDR3 has 12 amino acids. V gave up 8 bases and J gave up 6 bases, with 14 bases separating them. The CDR3 coding sequence is TGCAGCAGTTGGGGGGCGGGTCAGCCCCAGCATTTT. Its translation is CSSWGAGQPQHF.

The chain employs TRBV10-3 and TRBJ1-4; the D is unclear. From germline, CDR1 is ENHRY and CDR2 SYGVKD. V was shortened by 0 bases and J by 6 bases, with 11 bases between the two germline ends. The CDR3 has 15 residues. As DNA, the CDR3 is TGTGCCATCAGTGAGTCGGCGGGCGAGGATGAAAAACTGTTTTTT. Protein: CAISESAGEDEKLFF.

About this clonotype: No conserved phenylalanine or tryptophan is present at the end of the CDR3, so a read error is the likely explanation. The DNA is left out, because the CDR3 cannot be placed on it with certainty; the CDR3 is given as TCRdb lists it. The rearrangement joins TRBV29-1 to TRBJ2-2; the table assigns TRBD1, which was not confirmed against the DNA. The CDR3 region is 8 residues in length, termini included. Germline CDR1 SQVTM, CDR2 ANQGSEA. The CDR3 here is CSVTLYGH.

This clonotype was seen repeatedly, ten times or more. The chain combines TRBV5-1 with TRBJ2-5; D is tentatively TRBD1 or TRBD2 (7 bases each). The V gene's germline CDR1 is SGHRS and CDR2 YFSETQ. The CDR3 is 16 amino acids. The V gene lost 4 bases and the J gene lost 0 bases, with 16 bases spanning the gap. The CDR3 sequence is CASSSGTAPYQETQYF. CDR3 DNA: TGCGCCAGCAGCAGCGGGACAGCGCCGTACCAAGAGACCCAGTACTTC.

This clonotype was observed many times. This chain links TRBV5-5 with TRBJ2-2; TRBD1 agrees at 8 bases. The V gene's germline CDR1 is SGHKS and CDR2 YYEKEE (reference sequence). V dropped 1 base and J dropped 5; count of bases not matched to a gene: 7. The CDR3 sequence is 16 residues long. CDR3 loop: CASSLIRRGRTGELFF. The CDR3 DNA reads as TGTGCCAGCAGCTTGATCCGCAGGGGGCGAACCGGGGAGCTGTTTTTT. Complete variable domain (other parts from reference TRBV5-5 and TRBJ2-2): DAGVTQSPTHLIKTRGQQVTLRCSPISGHKSVSWYQQVLGQGPQFIFQYYEKEERGRGNFPDRFSARQFPNYSSELNVNALLLGDSALYLCASSLIRRGRTGELFFGEGSRLTVL.

On this clonotype: A much larger clone sits a single nucleotide away, making a read error possible. This chain joins TRBV6-6 and TRBJ2-5; unclear D gene. The CDR3 runs to 13 residues. V dropped 4 bases and J dropped 2 bases, with 8 bases sitting between them. CDR1 and CDR2 from the germline V gene are MNHNY and SVGAGI (reference sequence). CDR3 region: CASSFIQQETQYF. The CDR3 nucleotides are TGTGCCAGCAGTTTTATACAGCAAGAGACCCAGTACTTC.

With respect to this clonotype: Just one base apart from a much larger clone, this may be a read error. This rearrangement joins TRBV7-2 to TRBJ2-7, with D perhaps matching TRBD2 (5 bases). CDR3 length equals 13 residues. Germline loops: CDR1 SGHTA, CDR2 FQGNSA. Trimming cost V 6 bases and J 8 bases, with 17 bases left between them. The DNA for the CDR3 is TGTGCCAGCAGACTTACCCCCACGGGGAAGCAGTACTTC. Translation gives CASRLTPTGKQYF.

The chain combines TRBV7-2 with TRBJ2-1; TRBD2 is a possible D gene (5 bases). Germline CDR1 and CDR2: SGHTA and FQGNSA. CDR3 length: 14 amino acids. V dropped 0 bases and J dropped 6 bases, with 9 bases sitting between them. In DNA form, the CDR3 reads TGTGCCAGCAGCTTAGCGGGAGTCTTCAATGAGCAGTTCTTC. Translated, it gives CASSLAGVFNEQFF. Filled out from reference TRBV7-2 and TRBJ2-1, the complete variable domain reads GAGVSQSPSNKVTEKGKDVELRCDPISGHTALYWYRQSLGQGLEFLIYFQGNSAPDKSGLPSDRFSAERTGGSVSTLTIQRTQQEDSAVYLCASSLAGVFNEQFFGPGTRLTVL.

In its sample, this clonotype was seen many times. The V call is TRBV12-5, the J call TRBJ2-7; perhaps D is TRBD1 or TRBD2 (5 bases each). The germline V gene encodes CDR1 LGHNT and CDR2 FRNRAP. CDR3 length equals 13 residues. Trimming stripped 7 bases from V and 10 bases from J, with 20 bases between. The CDR3 region is CASVPGTSIVQYF. The CDR3 DNA follows: TGTGCTAGTGTCCCCGGGACCTCTATCGTACAGTACTTC.

This chain joins TRBV7-6 and TRBJ1-1; D gene unclear. The CDR3 is 14 residues long. V dropped 4 bases and J dropped 0 bases, with 9 bases sitting between them. CDR1 and CDR2 (germline): SGHVS, FNYEAQ. CDR3 region: CASSYSGMNTEAFF. The CDR3 nucleotides read TGTGCCAGCAGCTATAGCGGGATGAACACTGAAGCTTTCTTT.

The V gene is TRBV2, the J gene TRBJ1-2; TRBD1 agrees at 8 bases. Germline V gene sequence: CDR1 SNHLY, CDR2 FYNNEI. The CDR3 extends over 15 amino acids. The CDR3 loop reads CARDDRGSTNYGYTF. CDR3 in DNA: TGTGCTAGAGATGACAGGGGATCCACTAACTATGGCTACACCTTC. Full variable domain (rest looked up from reference TRBV2 and TRBJ1-2): EPEVTQTPSHQVTQMGQEVILRCVPISNHLYFYWYRQILGQKVEFLVSFYNNEISEKSEIFDDQFSVERPDGSNFTLKIRSTKLEDSAMYFCARDDRGSTNYGYTFGSGTRLTVV.

The V and J genes are TRBV2 and TRBJ2-7; D is ambiguous. CDR1 and CDR2 (germline): SNHLY, FYNNEI. Deletions cut 2 bases from V and 2 bases from J, with 7 bases between. CDR3 length: 13 residues. The chain's CDR3 is CASSENGAYEQYF. Here the CDR3 DNA reads TGTGCCAGCAGTGAAAACGGTGCCTACGAGCAGTACTTC. Supplemented by reference TRBV2 and TRBJ2-7, the full variable domain reads EPEVTQTPSHQVTQMGQEVILRCVPISNHLYFYWYRQILGQKVEFLVSFYNNEISEKSEIFDDQFSVERPDGSNFTLKIRSTKLEDSAMYFCASSENGAYEQYFGPGTRLTVT.

This clonotype was counted ten times or more. CDR3 coding DNA: TGTGCCAGCAGCTTAGCGGCTAGCTGGGCAGATACGCAGTATTTT. Amino acids: CASSLAASWADTQYF. This rearrangement joins TRBV7-6 to TRBJ2-3; the D gene is possibly TRBD2 (5 bases). CDR1 is SGHVS and CDR2 is FNYEAQ in the germline V gene. V was cut by 0 bases and J by 4 bases, with 11 bases left in between. The CDR3 covers 15 residues.

There are a few counts of this clonotype. The V and J genes are TRBV20-1 and TRBJ2-7; 9 positions match TRBD1. The DNA end is a closer match to TRBJ2-1, so the J assignment may be wrong. Germline V gene lookup returns CDR1 DFQATT and CDR2 SNEGSKA (reference sequence). The CDR3 totals 16 residues. CDR3 DNA: TGCAGTGCTAGAGTCTCGCCGGGACAGGGTAGCGATGAGCAGTTCTTC. It yields the protein CSARVSPGQGSDEQFF.

V and J are TRBV29-1 and TRBJ2-7, with 11 bases that match TRBD2. This CDR3 has 13 amino acids. Germline loops: CDR1 SQVTM, CDR2 ANQGSEA. V shed 6 bases, J shed 5 bases, and the junction held 6 bases outside the gene matches. The CDR3 nucleotides read TGCAGCGTAGTGCTAGCGGGAGGTAACGAGCAGTACTTC. It translates to CSVVLAGGNEQYF.

This clonotype has more than one count but fewer than ten. This chain uses TRBV5-1 with TRBJ2-3; D may be TRBD1 or TRBD2 (5 bases each). The V end lost 4 bases, the J end lost 3 bases, and 12 bases lay between the germline ends. Germline CDR1 and CDR2: SGHRS and YFSETQ. CDR3 length: 14 amino acids. CDR3 residues: CASSPEGSTDTQYF. CDR3 DNA: TGCGCCAGCAGCCCTGAGGGGAGTACAGATACGCAGTATTTT.

In its sample, this clonotype was seen many times. The genes are TRBV12-3 or TRBV12-4 and TRBJ2-5; 9 bases are a match to TRBD1. This CDR3 is 15 amino acids long. V lost 6 bases and J lost 4; bases outside the gene matches: 9. CDR3 sequence reads: CASSPGQGVRETQYF. CDR3 sequence (DNA): TGTGCCAGCAGCCCGGGACAGGGAGTAAGAGAGACCCAGTACTTC.

Points on this clonotype: Sequence at one end of the junction differs from germline and may be a read error. The chain couples TRBV29-1 to TRBJ1-2, with TRBD1 as a possible D gene (5 bases). CDR1 and CDR2 from the germline V gene are SQVTM and ANQGSEA. This CDR3 region has 12 residues. The CDR3 sequence is CSADLQGTGHTF. CDR3 coding DNA: TGCAGCGCTGATCTTCAGGGTACTGGCCACACCTTC.

V is TRBV12-3 or TRBV12-4 and J is TRBJ2-7; D may be TRBD2 (5 bases). Trimming shortened V by 2 bases and J by 7 bases, and 12 bases separated the two germline ends. The CDR3 length is 13 residues. CDR3 coding DNA: TGTGCCAGCAGTTTACGGAGGACGGGAGAGCAGTACTTC. It specifies CASSLRRTGEQYF.